A selection of T cell receptor beta chains follows, all from one sample in a study of shared clonotypes between healthy human individuals. Sequencing used immunoSEQ multiplex PCR; TCRdb keeps in-frame clones, though not all of them. The data hold about 2 million clones, with roughly 96% observed a single time. Sequencing was done on a sample of naive CD4+ T cells sorted from blood. Every receptor here comes from a young man in good health. Both conserved end residues are part of each CDR3. Each record gives: V gene, D gene, J gene, clone size, CDR3 protein, CDR3 DNA. The D gene is left open where the match is weak. Size is stated for part of the rows, as once, few or many counts, or as a class when the clone is expanded.

>TRBV9|.|TRBJ1-2|.
CASSELANYGYTF
TGTGCCAGCAGCGAATTAGCTAACTATGGCTACACCTTC
>TRBV5-1|TRBD2|TRBJ2-7|.
CASSLSASGPYEQYF
TGCGCCAGCAGCTTGTCGGCTAGCGGTCCCTACGAGCAGTACTTC
>TRBV5-1|.|TRBJ1-5|.
CASSPTTGPNQPQHF
TGCGCCAGCAGCCCCACAACAGGGCCCAATCAGCCCCAGCATTTT
>TRBV30|TRBD1|TRBJ2-2|.
CAWREGTGGTGELFF
TGTGCCTGGAGGGAGGGGACAGGGGGAACCGGGGAGCTGTTTTTT
>TRBV28|.|TRBJ1-1|.
CASFRDVNTEAFF
TGTGCCAGCTTCCGGGACGTGAACACTGAAGCTTTCTTT
>TRBV18|TRBD1|TRBJ2-7|.
CASSPDRTGTYEQYF
TGTGCCAGCTCACCAGATAGGACAGGAACCTACGAGCAGTACTTC
>TRBV10-3|.|TRBJ1-6|few
CAISGTEYNSPLHF
TGTGCCATCAGTGGGACAGAGTATAATTCACCCCTCCACTTT
>TRBV10-3|TRBD1|TRBJ2-2|.
CAISESQGDGTGELFF
TGTGCCATCAGTGAGTCACAGGGGGACGGCACCGGGGAGCTGTTTTTT
>TRBV6-6|.|TRBJ1-5|.
CASTWEQGSQPQHF
TGTGCCAGCACTTGGGAGCAGGGGAGCCAGCCCCAGCATTTT
>TRBV6-8|.|TRBJ2-5|.
CASSYSTRRKRETQYF
TGTGCCAGCAGTTACTCGACAAGACGGAAAAGAGAGACCCAGTACTTC
>TRBV9|TRBD1|TRBJ1-4|.
CASSEGDRGGGNEKLFF
TGTGCCAGCAGCGAGGGGGACAGGGGAGGAGGTAATGAAAAACTGTTTTTT
>TRBV7-7|.|TRBJ2-5|.
CASSLRLAETQYF
TGTGCTAGCAGCTTACGATTGGCAGAGACCCAGTACTTC
>TRBV28|.|TRBJ1-4|.
CASSSTERKAGEKLFF
TGTGCCAGCAGTTCGACCGAGCGGAAAGCGGGTGAAAAACTGTTTTTT
>TRBV19|.|TRBJ2-1|.
CASSIKTGGHNEQFF
TGTGCCAGTAGTATAAAGACAGGCGGTCACAATGAGCAGTTCTTC
>TRBV7-6|TRBD1|TRBJ2-1|.
CASSLGLRGQRHNEQFF
TGTGCCAGCAGCTTAGGGCTAAGGGGACAGAGACACAATGAGCAGTTCTTC
>TRBV7-9|.|TRBJ1-1|.
CASSLRGNMNTEAFF
TGTGCCAGCAGCTTAAGGGGTAACATGAACACTGAAGCTTTCTTT
>TRBV10-3|TRBD1|TRBJ1-2|.
CAISEWGQGIDGYTF
TGTGCCATCAGTGAATGGGGACAGGGGATAGATGGCTACACCTTC
>TRBV5-1|TRBD1|TRBJ1-1|.
CASSPGQGSTEAFF
TGCGCCAGCAGCCCGGGACAGGGAAGCACTGAAGCTTTCTTT
>TRBV6-5|TRBD1|TRBJ1-1|.
CAASRTGRLGAFF
TGTGCCGCCTCGAGGACAGGCCGTCTGGGAGCTTTCTTT
>TRBV13|TRBD1|TRBJ1-1|.
CASSPRQGWVTEAFF
TGTGCCAGCAGCCCCCGACAGGGGTGGGTCACTGAAGCTTTCTTT
>TRBV4-1|.|TRBJ2-6|.
CASSQPRSGANVLTF
TGCGCCAGCAGCCAGCCCCGCTCTGGGGCCAACGTCCTGACTTTC
>TRBV18|TRBD1|TRBJ1-2|.
CASSPSGTGGFGYTF
TGTGCCAGCTCACCTTCTGGGACAGGGGGCTTTGGCTACACCTTC
>TRBV30|.|TRBJ2-1|.
CAWSGGVASEQFF
TGTGCCTGGAGTGGTGGAGTAGCCAGCGAGCAGTTCTTC
>TRBV10-1|.|TRBJ1-2|.
CASSDRQNYGYTF
TGCGCCAGCAGTGATCGGCAGAACTATGGCTACACCTTC
>TRBV29-1|.|TRBJ1-4|.
CSVAGEVGRSNEKLFF
TGCAGCGTTGCTGGGGAGGTGGGAAGGTCTAATGAAAAACTGTTTTTT
>TRBV27|.|TRBJ1-1|.
CASSLKGAGVDTEAFF
TGTGCCAGCAGTTTAAAAGGGGCGGGGGTCGACACTGAAGCTTTCTTT
>TRBV29-1|.|TRBJ1-2|.
CSVEDLRVFSGYTF
TGCAGCGTTGAAGACCTCAGGGTTTTTTCTGGCTACACCTTC
>TRBV2|.|TRBJ1-1|.
CASSVRGKGTEAFF
TGTGCCAGCAGTGTTCGGGGTAAGGGGACTGAAGCTTTCTTT
>TRBV19|.|TRBJ2-4|.
CASRPSAAKNIQYF
TGTGCCAGTAGGCCATCAGCAGCCAAAAACATTCAGTACTTC
>TRBV4-3|TRBD1|TRBJ1-5|.
CASSRDRAFGQPQHF
TGCGCCAGCAGCCGGGACAGGGCCTTTGGACAGCCCCAGCATTTT
>TRBV19|TRBD2|TRBJ2-5|.
CASKRTSGSSETQYF
TGTGCCAGTAAGAGGACTAGCGGGTCGTCGGAGACCCAGTACTTC
>TRBV10-3|.|TRBJ2-5|.
CAISVQGQETQYF
TGTGCCATCAGTGTTCAGGGTCAAGAGACCCAGTACTTC
>TRBV5-4|.|TRBJ2-7|.
CASSSRGPYEQYF
TGTGCCAGCAGCTCCCGGGGCCCCTACGAGCAGTACTTC
>TRBV5-1|TRBD1|TRBJ2-2|.
CASSLQGQPTGELFF
TGCGCCAGCAGCCTGCAGGGACAGCCCACCGGGGAGCTGTTTTTT
>TRBV5-1|.|TRBJ2-2|.
CASSLAGDTGELFF
TGCGCCAGCAGCCTAGCAGGGGACACCGGGGAGCTGTTTTTT
>TRBV7-9|.|TRBJ1-1|many
CASSFWGSNTEAFF
TGTGCCAGCAGCTTTTGGGGCAGCAACACTGAAGCTTTCTTT
>TRBV14|TRBD1|TRBJ1-4|.
CASSEQGFRTNEKLFF
TGTGCCAGCAGCGAACAGGGGTTCAGAACTAATGAAAAACTGTTTTTT
>TRBV27|.|TRBJ2-7|.
CASSPYYEQYF
TGTGCCAGCAGTCCCTATTACGAGCAGTACTTC
>TRBV11-3|TRBD1|TRBJ2-1|once
CASSHGQGSYNEQFF
TGTGCCAGCAGCCATGGACAGGGATCATACAATGAGCAGTTCTTC
>TRBV30|.|TRBJ2-1|.
CAWSVSGNEQFF
TGTGCCTGGAGTGTTTCCGGCAATGAGCAGTTCTTC
>TRBV6-1|.|TRBJ2-3|.
CASSGTYHWADTQYF
TGTGCCAGCAGTGGGACATATCACTGGGCAGATACGCAGTATTTT
>TRBV18|TRBD1|TRBJ2-3|.
CASSPRQGQGDTQYF
TGTGCCAGCTCACCACGACAGGGCCAGGGAGATACGCAGTATTTT
>TRBV27|.|TRBJ1-5|once
CASSLMGQGQPQHF
TGTGCCAGCAGTTTAATGGGGCAGGGTCAGCCCCAGCATTTT
>TRBV30|TRBD1|TRBJ2-1|.
CAWSAGTGTYNEQFF
TGTGCCTGGAGCGCCGGGACAGGGACTTACAATGAGCAGTTCTTC
>TRBV11-2|.|TRBJ1-5|.
CASSLGGAEPQHF
TGTGCCAGCAGCTTGGGGGGGGCCGAGCCCCAGCATTTT
>TRBV15|.|TRBJ2-1|.
CATSRGPAGYNEQFF
TGTGCCACCAGCAGAGGTCCCGCCGGCTACAATGAGCAGTTCTTC
>TRBV20-1|TRBD1|TRBJ1-1|few
CSANRGTEAFF
TGCAGTGCTAACAGGGGGACTGAAGCTTTCTTT
>TRBV5-1|.|TRBJ2-5|once
CASSWRGDRETQYF
TGCGCCAGCAGCTGGAGGGGGGATAGAGAGACCCAGTACTTC
>TRBV5-1|TRBD1|TRBJ1-2|.
CASSSTGVGGYGYTF
TGCGCCAGCAGCTCGACAGGGGTCGGGGGCTATGGCTACACCTTC
>TRBV5-1|.|TRBJ1-2|.
CASSFEEANYGYTF
TGCGCCAGCAGCTTTGAAGAAGCTAACTATGGCTACACCTTC
>TRBV5-4|TRBD2|TRBJ2-1|.
CASSSLAGAYNEQFF
TGTGCCAGCAGCTCTTTAGCGGGAGCCTACAATGAGCAGTTCTTC
>TRBV6-1|TRBD2|TRBJ2-3|.
CASSEGGRTSGRPGAQYF
TGTGCCAGCAGTGAAGGAGGGAGAACTAGCGGGAGACCGGGTGCGCAGTATTTT
>TRBV7-2|.|TRBJ2-6|.
CASSLEPSSGANVLTF
TGTGCCAGCAGCTTAGAGCCCAGCTCTGGGGCCAACGTCCTGACTTTC
>TRBV9|.|TRBJ2-1|.
CASSVSAYNEQFF
TGTGCCAGCAGCGTATCAGCTTACAATGAGCAGTTCTTC
>TRBV19|TRBD2|TRBJ2-3|.
CASTRTSGPVTQYF
TGTGCCAGTACCAGGACTAGCGGGCCCGTTACGCAGTATTTT
>TRBV10-3|.|TRBJ2-2|.
CAISDLGVAENTGELFF
TGTGCCATCAGTGATTTAGGAGTAGCTGAGAACACCGGGGAGCTGTTTTTT
>TRBV5-1|.|TRBJ1-1|.
CASTSLGLGLRDTLNTEAFF
TGCGCCAGCACTTCTTTAGGCTTAGGATTAAGGGACACATTGAACACTGAAGCTTTCTTT
>TRBV5-4|.|TRBJ2-6|.
CASSWQFLGGANVLTF
TGTGCCAGCAGCTGGCAATTCTTAGGTGGGGCCAACGTCCTGACTTTC